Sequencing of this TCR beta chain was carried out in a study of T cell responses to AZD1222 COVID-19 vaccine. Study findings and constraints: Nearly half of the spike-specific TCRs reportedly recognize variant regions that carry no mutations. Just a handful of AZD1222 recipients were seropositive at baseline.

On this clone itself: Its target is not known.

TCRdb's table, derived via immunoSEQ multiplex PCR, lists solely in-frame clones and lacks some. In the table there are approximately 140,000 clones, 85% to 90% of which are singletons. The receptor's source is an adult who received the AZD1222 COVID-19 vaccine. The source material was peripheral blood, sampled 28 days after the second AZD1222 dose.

The CDR3 loop reads CASSLTGRGGYTF. The CDR3 coding sequence is TGTGCCAGCAGTTTAACAGGGCGGGGAGGCTACACCTTC. The genes are TRBV28 and TRBJ1-2, with D maybe TRBD1 (6 bases). V dropped 2 bases and J dropped 8 bases, with 12 bases sitting between them. CDR3 size: 13 residues. Per germline, CDR1 MDHEN and CDR2 SYDVKM.